This TCR beta chain was captured by sequencing in a study of blood T cells in healthy people across ages. The total RNA that was extracted per sample amounted to at least 5 micrograms. The CDR3 runs 13 residues. From germline, CDR1 is LNHDA and CDR2 SQIVND (reference sequence). J gave up 6 bases and V 1 base, and 0 bases lay outside the gene matches. Using a J-beta primer mix together with a sample-barcoded 5' primer, a second PCR was run for about 6 to 11 cycles. TCRdb passed the 5' RACE reads through MiXCR, listing each CDR3 protein once. The sample holds 500,000 to 550,000 distinct CDR3 sequences; 24% are singletons and the top ten take around 10%. These data were also filed under a second study, of T cells of mothers and their children. That paper adds: No clone of persistent microchimeric T cells was detected.

The material sequenced was blood. This chain connects TRBV19 to TRBJ2-1, with TRBD2 identical over 7 bases. This clonotype was obtained from a boy aged 5-17 years in good health. CDR3 bases: TGTGCCAGTAGTATAGGGGGGGGCAATGAGCAGTTCTTC. It specifies CASSIGGGNEQFF.